Given below is one TCR beta chain in context. The data stem from a study of PD-L1 blockade in urothelial cancer. This CDR3 spans 15 amino acids. Germline loops: CDR1 ENHRY, CDR2 SYGVKD. The ends were cut back, 0 bases at V and 7 bases at J, with 10 bases in the middle. Generated by immunoSEQ multiplex PCR, the TCRdb table keeps only in-frame clones and is missing some. The sample records about 47,000 clones, around 86% being singletons. Time point noted: pretreatment peripheral blood. Individual patients had between 1 and 8 samples, taken pretreatment and on-treatment. This clonotype originated in a man in his fifties or sixties with urothelial cancer. This specimen consisted of PBMCs, obtained around atezolizumab (anti-PD-L1) treatment. This chain links TRBV10-3 with TRBJ1-6, with D unresolved. The CDR3, as DNA: TGTGCCATCAGTGAGTCTGGCCAAGCGAATTCACCCCTCCACTTT. Its translation: CAISESGQANSPLHF.